The 13 T cell receptor beta chains presented below share a single source sample, sequenced in a study of B cell selection in AIRE deficiency. Generated by immunoSEQ multiplex PCR, the TCRdb table keeps only in-frame clones and is missing some. The data show about 21,000 clones, approximately 94% seen once. Sorted regulatory T cells were CD4-positive, CD25-high and CD127-low or negative. The source material was Tregs sorted from PBMCs. These receptors were taken from a human donor with AIRE deficiency.

The chain has TRBV5-6 and TRBJ1-2, with D possibly being TRBD1 (5 bases). In germline, CDR1 is SGHDT, CDR2 YYEEEE. The CDR3 sequence is 13 residues long. The germline V and J ends were trimmed by 4 bases and 8 bases, with 15 bases remaining between them. CDR3 nucleotides: TGTGCCAGCAGCCGGGCGGGGGTCAGGGGCTACACCTTC. Amino acids: CASSRAGVRGYTF.

The chain couples TRBV6-6 to TRBJ2-7; TRBD1 matches at 7 bases. CDR1 and CDR2 from the germline V gene are MNHNY and SVGAGI (reference sequence). The trim removed 3 bases at V and 6 bases at J, leaving 11 bases unmatched. This CDR3 is built from 15 residues. The CDR3 loop is CASSYIGGLGSEQYF. The CDR3 DNA reads TGTGCCAGCAGTTATATAGGGGGCCTCGGAAGCGAGCAGTACTTC.

The rearrangement links TRBV11-1 to TRBJ2-6; D gene uncertain. Germline V gene sequence: CDR1 SGHAT, CDR2 FQDESV (reference sequence). Trimming took off 3 bases at V and 0 bases at J, with 0 bases between the two ends. The CDR3 totals 13 residues. The chain's CDR3 is CASSFSGANVLTF. The DNA of the CDR3 is TGTGCCAGCAGCTTCTCTGGGGCCAACGTCCTGACTTTC.

The chain couples TRBV7-2 to TRBJ2-7, with 7 bases that match TRBD1. The V gene end was trimmed by 4 bases and the J gene end by 1 base; junction bases not matched to a gene: 4. Germline V gene sequence: CDR1 SGHTA, CDR2 FQGNSA. The CDR3 spans 14 residues. The CDR3: CASSSRQGSYEQYF. CDR3 bases: TGTGCCAGCAGCTCCCGACAGGGTTCCTACGAGCAGTACTTC.

This chain joins TRBV11-3 and TRBJ1-1; perhaps TRBD1 as D (6 bases). The germline V gene encodes CDR1 SGHNT and CDR2 YENEEA. This CDR3 is 16 amino acids long. V lost 4 bases and J lost 0, with 15 bases in between. The CDR3 loop is CASSSPRTDMNTEAFF. Here the CDR3 DNA reads TGTGCCAGCAGCTCCCCTCGGACAGATATGAACACTGAAGCTTTCTTT. Filled out from reference TRBV11-3 and TRBJ1-1, the complete variable domain reads EAGVVQSPRYKIIEKKQPVAFWCNPISGHNTLYWYLQNLGQGPELLIRYENEEAVDDSQLPKDRFSAERLKGVDSTLKIQPAELGDSAVYLCASSSPRTDMNTEAFFGQGTRLTVV.

This rearrangement joins TRBV10-3 to TRBJ1-1, with D perhaps matching TRBD1 (5 bases). V was trimmed by 10 bases and J by 2 bases, leaving 8 bases between them. The CDR3 extends over 11 amino acids. CDR1 and CDR2 (germline): ENHRY, SYGVKD. CDR3 sequence (DNA): TGTGCCACCAGGGACAACACTGAAGCTTTCTTT. It specifies CATRDNTEAFF.

This sequence joins TRBV4-2 and TRBJ2-2; no clear D gene. CDR3 length: 16 residues. V was pared by 3 bases and J by 6 bases, with 17 bases between. CDR1 LGHNA and CDR2 YNFKEQ come from the germline V gene. The CDR3 DNA reads TGTGCCAGCAGCCATGAAGGAATCCCATCCGCCGGGGAGCTGTTTTTT. Its translation is CASSHEGIPSAGELFF.

The chain combines TRBV12-2 with TRBJ2-1; TRBD2, the table's D call, was not compared with the DNA. TRBV12-2 is a pseudogene segment. This CDR3 region has 18 residues. The CDR3 is CASRLATWTSGPYNEQFF. CDR3 in DNA: TGTGCAAGTCGCTTAGCGACCTGGACTAGCGGGCCCTACAATGAGCAGTTCTTC.

This chain joins TRBV11-2 and TRBJ2-3, with 8 bases that match TRBD1. The CDR3 spans 16 residues. Trimming removed 4 bases from V and 2 bases from J; junction bases left unmatched: 8. The germline V gene encodes CDR1 SGHAT and CDR2 FQNNGV. CDR3 region: CASSYPDRVPTDTQYF. CDR3 sequence (DNA): TGTGCCAGCAGCTACCCGGACAGGGTCCCCACAGATACGCAGTATTTT. Supplemented by reference TRBV11-2 and TRBJ2-3, the full variable domain reads EAGVAQSPRYKIIEKRQSVAFWCNPISGHATLYWYQQILGQGPKLLIQFQNNGVVDDSQLPKDRFSAERLKGVDSTLKIQPAKLEDSAVYLCASSYPDRVPTDTQYFGPGTRLTVL.

This rearrangement joins TRBV5-1 to TRBJ2-1, with D possibly being TRBD1 or TRBD2 (5 bases each). The CDR3 consists of 16 residues. With 0 bases removed from V and 5 bases from J, the gap between germline ends came to 15 bases. Looked up from germline, CDR1 is SGHRS and CDR2 is YFSETQ. This chain's CDR3 is CASSLGGMSRNNEQFF. The CDR3 DNA sequence: TGCGCCAGCAGCTTGGGGGGGATGTCTCGAAACAATGAGCAGTTCTTC.

V gene TRBV15 combines with J gene TRBJ2-7; 9 bases are shared with TRBD2. The V gene end was trimmed by 4 bases and the J gene end by 2 bases; junction bases not matched to a gene: 9. The CDR3 is made up of 16 amino acids. Per germline, CDR1 LNHNV and CDR2 YYDKDF (reference sequence). The CDR3 nucleotides read TGTGCCACCAGCAACTTCCAGACTAGCGGTACCTACGAGCAGTACTTC. As protein: CATSNFQTSGTYEQYF.

The rearrangement links TRBV6-1 to TRBJ2-1, with TRBD1 as a possible D gene (6 bases). CDR3 length: 13 residues. In germline, CDR1 is MNHNS, CDR2 SASEGT. V was cut by 2 bases and J by 9 bases, with 11 bases left in between. In DNA, the CDR3 is TGTGCCAGCAGTGAACACAGGGTGGTTGAGCAGTTCTTC. Residues: CASSEHRVVEQFF.

This chain joins TRBV10-3 and TRBJ1-6, with a weak D call TRBD1 (6 bases). The CDR3 consists of 15 residues. Deletions cut 5 bases from V and 4 bases from J, with 12 bases between. CDR1 is ENHRY, CDR2 SYGVKD, per germline. This chain's CDR3 is CAISSKGTYNSPLHF. The CDR3 bases are TGTGCCATCAGTTCAAAGGGGACATATAATTCACCCCTCCACTTT.